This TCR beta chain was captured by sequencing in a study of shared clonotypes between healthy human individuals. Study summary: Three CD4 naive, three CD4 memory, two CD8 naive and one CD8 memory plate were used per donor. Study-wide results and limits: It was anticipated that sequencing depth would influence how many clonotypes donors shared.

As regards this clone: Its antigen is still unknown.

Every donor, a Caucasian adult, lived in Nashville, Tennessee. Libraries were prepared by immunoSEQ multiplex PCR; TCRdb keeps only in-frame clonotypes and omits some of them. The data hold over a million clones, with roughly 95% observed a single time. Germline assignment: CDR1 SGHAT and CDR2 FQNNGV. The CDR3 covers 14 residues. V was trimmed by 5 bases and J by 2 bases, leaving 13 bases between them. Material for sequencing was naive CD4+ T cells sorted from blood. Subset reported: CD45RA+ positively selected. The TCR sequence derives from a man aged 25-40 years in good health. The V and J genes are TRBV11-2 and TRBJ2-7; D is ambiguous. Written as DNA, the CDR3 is TGTGCCAGCAGCCCCTCGGTCGTTCCCTACGAGCAGTACTTC. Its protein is CASSPSVVPYEQYF.